One T cell receptor (beta chain) is described in this entry. Its antigen is unknown. This specimen belongs to a study of CXCR3-negative and CXCR3-positive naive CD8 T cells. Study findings and constraints: The study inferred TCR strength from TRB CDR3 properties and found comparable surface CD5 between naive subsets. Memory CD8+ T cell repertoires were far less diverse than both naive subsets. Relative to CXCR3-negative naive cells, CXCR3-positive naive cells had more hydrophobic TRB CDR3s.

The naive CD8+ gate required CD45RO-CCR7+CD27+CD95- phenotype. UMI labels and 5' RACE were used to prepare the TRB cDNA libraries. TCRdb re-called the 5' RACE reads, yielding one record per CDR3 amino acid sequence without DNA. The sample includes more than 80,000 distinct CDR3 sequences. The germline gives CDR1 SGHRS, CDR2 YFSETQ. This CDR3 has 14 residues. The sample was naive CXCR3+ CD8+ T cells from blood. Subset described: CD45RO-CCR7+CD27+CD95- naive CD8+ T cells expressing CXCR3 (TNR3+). The sequence was obtained from a human donor in good health. Some clones in this sample may be carry-over from other donors' samples. The chain employs TRBV5-1 and TRBJ2-7; TCRdb's assignment of TRBD1 cannot be checked, as there is no DNA. This CDR3 is CASRFRDRGDEQYF.